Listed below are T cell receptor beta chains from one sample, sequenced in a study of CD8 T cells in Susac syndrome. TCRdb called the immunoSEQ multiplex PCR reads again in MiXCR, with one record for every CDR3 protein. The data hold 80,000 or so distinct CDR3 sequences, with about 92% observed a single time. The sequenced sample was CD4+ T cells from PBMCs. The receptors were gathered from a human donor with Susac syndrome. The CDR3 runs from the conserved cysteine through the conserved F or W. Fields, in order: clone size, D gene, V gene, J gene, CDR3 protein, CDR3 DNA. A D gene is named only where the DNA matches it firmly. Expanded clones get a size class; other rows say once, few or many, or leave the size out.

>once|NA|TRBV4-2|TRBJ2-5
CASSQAPQGVETQYF
TGTGCCAGCAGCCAAGCCCCCCAGGGCGTGGAGACCCAGTACTTC
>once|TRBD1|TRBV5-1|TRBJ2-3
CASSLGQGWADTQYF
TGCGCCAGCAGCCTAGGACAGGGGTGGGCAGATACGCAGTATTTT
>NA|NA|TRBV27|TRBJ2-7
CASSSTTQSSYEQYF
TGTGCCAGCTCCTCTACTACCCAGAGCTCCTACGAGCAGTACTTC
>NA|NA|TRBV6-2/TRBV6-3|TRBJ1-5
CASSYSSQPQHF
TGTGCCAGCAGTTACTCGAGCCAGCCCCAGCATTTT
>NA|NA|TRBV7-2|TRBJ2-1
CASSFSDMAGEQFF
TGTGCCAGCAGCTTCTCCGATATGGCGGGTGAGCAGTTCTTC
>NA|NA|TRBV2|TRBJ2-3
CASRNTDTQYF
TGTGCCAGCAGAAACACAGATACGCAGTATTTT
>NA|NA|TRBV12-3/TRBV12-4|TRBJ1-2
CASSFGWSYGYTF
TGTGCCAGCAGTTTTGGTTGGTCCTATGGCTACACCTTC
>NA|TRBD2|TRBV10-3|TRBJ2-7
CAGSTSGRHYEQYF
TGTGCCGGGTCCACCAGCGGGAGGCACTACGAGCAGTACTTC
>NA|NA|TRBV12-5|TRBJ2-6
CASGQGQTSGANVLTF
TGTGCTAGTGGACAGGGACAAACCTCTGGGGCCAACGTCCTGACTTTC
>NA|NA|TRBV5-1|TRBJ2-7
CASSLDVSSYEQYF
TGCGCCAGCAGCTTGGACGTAAGCTCCTACGAGCAGTACTTC
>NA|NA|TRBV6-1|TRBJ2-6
CASSIGTLFSGANVLTF
TGTGCCAGCAGTATCGGGACCCTCTTCTCTGGGGCCAACGTCCTGACTTTC
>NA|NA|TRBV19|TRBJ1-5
CASSIVEGDGNQPQHF
TGTGCCAGTAGTATAGTAGAAGGGGACGGCAATCAGCCCCAGCATTTT